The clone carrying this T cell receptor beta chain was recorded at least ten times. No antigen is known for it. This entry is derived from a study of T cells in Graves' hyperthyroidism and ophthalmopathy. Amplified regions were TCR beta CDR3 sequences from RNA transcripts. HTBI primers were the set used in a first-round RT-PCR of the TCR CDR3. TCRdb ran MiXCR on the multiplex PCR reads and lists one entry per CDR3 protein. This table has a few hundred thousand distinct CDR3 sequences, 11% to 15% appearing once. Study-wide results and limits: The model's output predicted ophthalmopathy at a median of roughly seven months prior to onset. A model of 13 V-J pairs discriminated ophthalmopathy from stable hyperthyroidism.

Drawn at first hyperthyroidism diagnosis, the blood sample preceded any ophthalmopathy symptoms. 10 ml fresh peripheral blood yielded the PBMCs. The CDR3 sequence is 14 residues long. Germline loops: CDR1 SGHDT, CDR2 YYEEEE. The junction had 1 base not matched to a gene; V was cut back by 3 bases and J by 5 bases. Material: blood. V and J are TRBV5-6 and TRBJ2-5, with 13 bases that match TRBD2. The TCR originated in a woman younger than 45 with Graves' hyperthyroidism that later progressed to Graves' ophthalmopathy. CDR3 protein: CASSSLAGGETQYF. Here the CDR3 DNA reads TGTGCCAGCAGCTCACTAGCGGGAGGGGAGACCCAGTACTTC.